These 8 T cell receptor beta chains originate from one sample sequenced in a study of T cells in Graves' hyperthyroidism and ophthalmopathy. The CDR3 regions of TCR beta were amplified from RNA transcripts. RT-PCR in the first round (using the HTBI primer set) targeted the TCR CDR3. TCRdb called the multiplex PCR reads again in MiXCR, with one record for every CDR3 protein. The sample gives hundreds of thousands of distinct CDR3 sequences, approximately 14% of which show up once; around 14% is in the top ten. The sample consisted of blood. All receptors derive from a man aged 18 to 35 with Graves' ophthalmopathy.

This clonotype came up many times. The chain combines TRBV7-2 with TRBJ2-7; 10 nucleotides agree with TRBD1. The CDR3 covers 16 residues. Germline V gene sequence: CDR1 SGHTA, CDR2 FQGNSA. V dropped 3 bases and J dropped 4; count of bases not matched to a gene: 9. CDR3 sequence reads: CASSLRTGGTHYEQYF. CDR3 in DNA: TGTGCCAGCAGCTTGAGGACAGGGGGGACCCATTACGAGCAGTACTTC.

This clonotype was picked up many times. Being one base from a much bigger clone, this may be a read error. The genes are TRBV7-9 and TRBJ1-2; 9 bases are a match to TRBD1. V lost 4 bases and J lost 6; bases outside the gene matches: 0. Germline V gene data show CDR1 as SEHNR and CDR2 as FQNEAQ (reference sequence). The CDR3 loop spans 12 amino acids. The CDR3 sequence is CASSWTGDGYTF. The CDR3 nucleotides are TGTGCCAGCAGCTGGACAGGGGATGGCTACACCTTC.

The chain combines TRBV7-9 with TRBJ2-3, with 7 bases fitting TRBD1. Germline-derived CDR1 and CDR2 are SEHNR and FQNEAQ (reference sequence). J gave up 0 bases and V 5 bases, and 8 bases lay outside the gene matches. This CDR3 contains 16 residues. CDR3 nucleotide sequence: TGTGCCAGCAGCCCGACAGGGATCGAGAGCACAGATACGCAGTATTTT. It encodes CASSPTGIESTDTQYF.

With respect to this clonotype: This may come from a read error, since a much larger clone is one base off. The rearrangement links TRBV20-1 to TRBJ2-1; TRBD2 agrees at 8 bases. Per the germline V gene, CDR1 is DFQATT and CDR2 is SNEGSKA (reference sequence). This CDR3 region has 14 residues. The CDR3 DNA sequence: TGCAGTGCTAGTAGCGGGAATGGCTACGATGAGCAGTTCTTC. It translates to CSASSGNGYDEQFF.

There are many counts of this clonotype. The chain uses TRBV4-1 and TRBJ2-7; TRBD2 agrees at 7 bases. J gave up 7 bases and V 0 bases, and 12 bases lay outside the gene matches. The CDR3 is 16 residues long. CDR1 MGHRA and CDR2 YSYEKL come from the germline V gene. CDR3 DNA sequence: TGCGCCAGCAGCCAAGACGAGCGGGAACATTTAAGGGAGCAGTACTTC. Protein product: CASSQDEREHLREQYF.

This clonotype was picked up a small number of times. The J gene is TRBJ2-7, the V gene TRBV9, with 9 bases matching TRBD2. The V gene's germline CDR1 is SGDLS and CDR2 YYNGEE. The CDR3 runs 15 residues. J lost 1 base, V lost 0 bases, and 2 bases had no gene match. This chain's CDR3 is CASSVGLAGSYEQYF. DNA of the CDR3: TGTGCCAGCAGCGTAGGGCTAGCGGGATCCTACGAGCAGTACTTC.

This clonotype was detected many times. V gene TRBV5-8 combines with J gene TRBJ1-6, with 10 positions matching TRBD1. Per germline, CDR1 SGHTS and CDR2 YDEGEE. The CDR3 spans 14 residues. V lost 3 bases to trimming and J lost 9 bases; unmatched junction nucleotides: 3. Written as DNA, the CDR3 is TGTGCCAGCAGCTCGACAGGGGGCAGTTCACCCCTCCACTTT. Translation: CASSSTGGSSPLHF.

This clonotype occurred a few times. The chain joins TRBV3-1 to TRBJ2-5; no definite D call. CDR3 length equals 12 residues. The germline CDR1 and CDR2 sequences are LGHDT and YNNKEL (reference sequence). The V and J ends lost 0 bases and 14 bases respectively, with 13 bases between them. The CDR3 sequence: CASSQDRRRKYF. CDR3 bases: TGTGCCAGCAGCCAAGATAGGCGAAGGAAATACTTC.